Below are 26 T cell receptor beta chains sequenced from a single sample in a study of monozygotic twins with inflammatory bowel disease. TCRdb re-analyzed the 5' RACE reads; it lists each CDR3 protein once, without DNA. The repertoire shows approximately 390,000 distinct CDR3 sequences; the top ten hold more than 2%. The sample consisted of blood. The receptors come from a human donor with ulcerative colitis or Crohn's disease, or a healthy co-twin of an affected twin (not recorded which).

The genes are TRBV5-1 and TRBJ2-5; there is no DNA to check the TCRdb D call of TRBD1. The CDR3 runs 14 residues. Germline V gene sequence: CDR1 SGHRS, CDR2 YFSETQ. CDR3 sequence reads: CASSRGTFQETQYF. Drawing the rest from reference TRBV5-1 and TRBJ2-5, the complete variable domain is KAGVTQTPRYLIKTRGQQVTLSCSPISGHRSVSWYQQTPGQGLQFLFEYFSETQRNKGNFPGRFSGRQFSNSRSEMNVSTLELGDSALYLCASSRGTFQETQYFGPGTRLLVL.

This rearrangement joins TRBV27 to TRBJ2-3; TCRdb's D call, TRBD1, is unchecked because there is no DNA. Germline values: CDR1 MNHEY, CDR2 SMNVEV (reference sequence). The CDR3 sequence is 14 residues long. The CDR3 sequence is CASSFPGSVYTQYF.

V usage is TRBV10-3 and J usage is TRBJ2-1; TCRdb indicates TRBD2, and absent DNA this call remains unverified. The CDR3 spans 15 residues. Germline CDR1 and CDR2: ENHRY and SYGVKD. The CDR3 here is CAISETSGMDNEQFF.

The V and J genes are TRBV6-2 or TRBV6-3 and TRBJ2-3; TCRdb outputs TRBD1, but without DNA this stays unchecked. The CDR3 extends over 15 amino acids. CDR1 MNHEY and CDR2 SVGEGT come from the germline V gene. CDR3 sequence: CASSLQGALPDTQYF.

This chain uses TRBV24-1 with TRBJ2-7. CDR3 size: 13 residues. CDR1 KGHDR and CDR2 SFDVKD come from the germline V gene. CDR3 sequence: CATSDRGDYEQYF.

The chain combines TRBV7-9 with TRBJ2-5; there is no DNA to check the TCRdb D call of TRBD1. Germline-derived CDR1 and CDR2 are SEHNR and FQNEAQ (reference sequence). The CDR3 consists of 16 residues. CDR3 loop: CASSPRWGAYQETQYF. Looking up the rest from reference TRBV7-9 and TRBJ2-5 gives the full variable domain: DTGVSQNPRHKITKRGQNVTFRCDPISEHNRLYWYRQTLGQGPEFLTYFQNEAQLEKSRLLSDRFSAERPKGSFSTLEIQRTEQGDSAMYLCASSPRWGAYQETQYFGPGTRLLVL.

The chain uses TRBV20-1 and TRBJ2-5; TCRdb lists TRBD2, though no DNA is available to test this call. The CDR3 is made up of 15 amino acids. Germline assignment: CDR1 DFQATT and CDR2 SNEGSKA (reference sequence). The CDR3 loop reads CSARGSSGLPETQYF.

This chain connects TRBV5-1 to TRBJ2-7; with no DNA, the TCRdb D assignment of TRBD2 cannot be verified. The CDR3 has 13 amino acids. CDR1 is SGHRS and CDR2 is YFSETQ in the germline V gene. The CDR3 is CASRGSSSYEQYF.

The rearrangement links TRBV28 to TRBJ1-1. The CDR3 extends over 13 amino acids. Per germline, CDR1 MDHEN and CDR2 SYDVKM. CDR3 sequence reads: CASSLRVPREAFF.

The chain is built from TRBV2 and TRBJ2-4; TCRdb's D call, TRBD1, is unchecked because there is no DNA. The germline gives CDR1 SNHLY, CDR2 FYNNEI. This CDR3 contains 14 residues. Here the CDR3 reads CASSRPGTGLGANF.

The genes are TRBV19 and TRBJ2-6. The CDR3 length is 14 residues. CDR1 is LNHDA and CDR2 is SQIVND in the germline V gene (reference sequence). CDR3 sequence: CASQTDSGANVLTF.

The gene calls are TRBV6-5 and TRBJ2-1; TCRdb calls TRBD1, which cannot be checked without DNA. CDR1 and CDR2 (germline): MNHEY, SVGAGI. CDR3 length: 15 residues. The CDR3 reads CASSYSSGGHNEQFF.

This chain joins TRBV7-3 and TRBJ2-6; TCRdb calls TRBD1, which cannot be checked without DNA. Germline CDR1 and CDR2: SGHTA and FQGTGA. The CDR3 runs to 19 residues. This chain's CDR3 is CASSMPGAPSSSGANVLTF.

V is TRBV5-1 and J is TRBJ2-7; TCRdb's D gene call, TRBD2, goes unchecked for lack of DNA. From germline, CDR1 is SGHRS and CDR2 YFSETQ. The CDR3 contains 15 residues. The CDR3 region is CASSRTSGKLYEQYF.

The chain is built from TRBV12-3 or TRBV12-4 and TRBJ2-1. The CDR3 is made up of 16 amino acids. The CDR3 here is CASSFGIGTSYNEQFF.

The gene calls are TRBV2 and TRBJ1-5; TCRdb calls TRBD1, which cannot be checked without DNA. The CDR3 spans 17 residues. The V gene's germline CDR1 is SNHLY and CDR2 FYNNEI. The CDR3 loop is CASSLGGQLYSNQPQHF.

This chain links TRBV18 with TRBJ2-1; TCRdb's assignment of TRBD2 cannot be checked, as there is no DNA. The CDR3 length is 15 residues. Germline V gene lookup returns CDR1 KGHSH and CDR2 LQKENI. The CDR3 loop reads CASSPRTSYYNEQFF.

The gene calls are TRBV27 and TRBJ2-3; the TCRdb call, TRBD2, lacks DNA for checking. This CDR3 region has 18 residues. CDR1 and CDR2 from the germline V gene are MNHEY and SMNVEV (reference sequence). The chain's CDR3 is CASSSRASGPAGTDTQYF.

The chain has TRBV15 and TRBJ2-2; lacking DNA, the TRBD2 call made by TCRdb goes unchecked. The length of the CDR3 is 16 residues. Germline V gene data show CDR1 as LNHNV and CDR2 as YYDKDF (reference sequence). The CDR3: CATSPYKVGGTGELFF.

The V call is TRBV12-3 or TRBV12-4, the J call TRBJ2-2; TCRdb selects TRBD1, and the lack of DNA leaves this call unchecked. CDR3 length equals 14 residues. CDR3 in amino acids: CASRGQGGTGELFF.

This chain connects TRBV12-3 or TRBV12-4 to TRBJ1-1; TCRdb lists TRBD1, though no DNA is available to test this call. The CDR3 loop spans 15 amino acids. The chain's CDR3 is CASSRPGRRDTEAFF.

This sequence joins TRBV2 and TRBJ2-5; with no DNA, the TCRdb D assignment of TRBD2 cannot be verified. Germline V gives CDR1 SNHLY, CDR2 FYNNEI. CDR3 length: 15 residues. The CDR3 region is CASSGLQGREETQYF.

The chain is built from TRBV5-1 and TRBJ1-5. The length of the CDR3 is 14 residues. CDR1 and CDR2 from the germline V gene are SGHRS and YFSETQ. This CDR3 reads CASSPDGSNQPQHF.

The chain joins TRBV9 to TRBJ2-7; TCRdb returns TRBD1, unconfirmable since there is no DNA. Germline-derived CDR1 and CDR2 are SGDLS and YYNGEE. This CDR3 has 13 amino acids. CDR3 loop: CASSVVLLQGYHF. Filled out from reference TRBV9 and TRBJ2-7, the complete variable domain reads DSGVTQTPKHLITATGQRVTLRCSPRSGDLSVYWYQQSLDQGLQFLIQYYNGEERAKGNILERFSAQQFPDLHSELNLSSLELGDSALYFCASSVVLLQGYHFGPGTRLTVT.

This chain joins TRBV7-2 and TRBJ1-1. CDR1 and CDR2 from the germline V gene are SGHTA and FQGNSA. This CDR3 has 14 residues. CDR3 protein: CASSLPSPFTEAFF. Based on the CDR3 plus reference TRBV7-2 and TRBJ1-1, the full variable domain is GAGVSQSPSNKVTEKGKDVELRCDPISGHTALYWYRQSLGQGLEFLIYFQGNSAPDKSGLPSDRFSAERTGGSVSTLTIQRTQQEDSAVYLCASSLPSPFTEAFFGQGTRLTVV.

This chain joins TRBV4-1 and TRBJ2-7. The germline gives CDR1 MGHRA, CDR2 YSYEKL. This CDR3 comprises 14 residues. The CDR3 protein is CASSADRTSYEQYF.